The entry below gives a single T cell receptor beta chain sequence along with its context. This sample is part of a study of blood T cell repertoires in COVID-19. On the study more broadly: The study drew acute and convalescent COVID-19 samples from the United States, Italy and Spain. PBMCs, B-cell-depleted T cells, or T cells provided the cDNA or gDNA that made up the material.

This CDR3 spans 14 amino acids. The V gene's germline CDR1 is SGDLS and CDR2 YYNGEE. Trimming removed 4 bases at V and 4 bases at J, with 14 bases between. Some clones are missing from TCRdb's copy, which holds only in-frame ones; the method was immunoSEQ multiplex PCR. The table has fewer than 85,000 clones, more than 70% seen once. The Seattle site enrolled patients during active infection and followed them longitudinally. The clonotype was recovered from a man in his 70s with COVID-19, enrolled during active disease. The V gene is TRBV9, the J gene TRBJ1-1; D unresolved. The sample taken for sequencing was peripheral blood. The CDR3 here is CASSPHRSSTEAFF. The CDR3 DNA sequence: TGTGCCAGCAGCCCACATAGGAGTTCCACTGAAGCTTTCTTT.